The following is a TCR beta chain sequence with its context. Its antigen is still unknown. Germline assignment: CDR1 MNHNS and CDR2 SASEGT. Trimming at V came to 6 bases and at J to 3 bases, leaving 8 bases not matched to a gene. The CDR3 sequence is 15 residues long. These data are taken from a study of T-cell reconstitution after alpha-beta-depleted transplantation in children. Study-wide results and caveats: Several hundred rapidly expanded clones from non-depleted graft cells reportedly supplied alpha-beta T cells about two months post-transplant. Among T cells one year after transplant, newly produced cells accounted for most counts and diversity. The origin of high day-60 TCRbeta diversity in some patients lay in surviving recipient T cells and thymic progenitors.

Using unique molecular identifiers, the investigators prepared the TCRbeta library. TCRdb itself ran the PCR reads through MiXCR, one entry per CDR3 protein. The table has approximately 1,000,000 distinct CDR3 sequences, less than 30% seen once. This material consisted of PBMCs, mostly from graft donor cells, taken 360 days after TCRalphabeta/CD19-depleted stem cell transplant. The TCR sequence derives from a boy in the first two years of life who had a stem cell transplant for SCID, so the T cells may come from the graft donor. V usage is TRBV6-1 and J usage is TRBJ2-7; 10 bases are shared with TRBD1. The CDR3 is CASSRDRGRGYEQYF. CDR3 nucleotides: TGTGCCAGCAGCCGCGACAGGGGGCGCGGCTACGAGCAGTACTTC.